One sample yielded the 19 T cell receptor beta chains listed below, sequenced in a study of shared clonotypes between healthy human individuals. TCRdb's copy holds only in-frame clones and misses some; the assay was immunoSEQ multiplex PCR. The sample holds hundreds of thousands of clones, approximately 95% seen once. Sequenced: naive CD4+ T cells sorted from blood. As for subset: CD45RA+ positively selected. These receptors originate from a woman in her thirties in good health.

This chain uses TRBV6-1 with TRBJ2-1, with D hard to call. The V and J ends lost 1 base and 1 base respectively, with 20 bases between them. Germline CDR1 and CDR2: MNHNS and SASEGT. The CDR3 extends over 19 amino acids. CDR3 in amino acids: CASSEEGWSGRFSYNEQFF. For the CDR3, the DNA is TGTGCCAGCAGTGAAGAAGGTTGGTCAGGCCGATTTTCCTACAATGAGCAGTTCTTC.

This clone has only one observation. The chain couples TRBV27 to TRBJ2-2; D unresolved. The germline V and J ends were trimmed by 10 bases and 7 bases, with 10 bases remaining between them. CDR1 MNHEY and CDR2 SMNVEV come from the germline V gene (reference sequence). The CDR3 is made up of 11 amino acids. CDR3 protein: CATYLNGELFF. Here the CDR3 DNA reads TGTGCCACCTATTTAAACGGGGAGCTGTTTTTT.

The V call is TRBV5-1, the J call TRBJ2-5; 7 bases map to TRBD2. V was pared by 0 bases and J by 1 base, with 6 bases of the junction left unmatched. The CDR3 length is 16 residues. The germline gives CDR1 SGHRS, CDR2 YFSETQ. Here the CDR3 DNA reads TGCGCCAGCAGCTTGGGAGCTAGCGGCCCCCAAGAGACCCAGTACTTC. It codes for CASSLGASGPQETQYF.

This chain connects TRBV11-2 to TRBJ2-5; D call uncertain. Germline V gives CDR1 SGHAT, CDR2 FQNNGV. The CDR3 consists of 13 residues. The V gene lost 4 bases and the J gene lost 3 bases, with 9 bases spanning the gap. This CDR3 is CASSSRVEETQYF. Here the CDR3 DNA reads TGTGCCAGCAGCTCGAGAGTCGAAGAGACCCAGTACTTC.

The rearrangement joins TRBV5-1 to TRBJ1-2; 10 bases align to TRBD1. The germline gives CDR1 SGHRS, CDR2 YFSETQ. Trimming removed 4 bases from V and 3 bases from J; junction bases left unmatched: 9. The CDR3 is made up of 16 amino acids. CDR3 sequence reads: CASSQTRDRGDYGYTF. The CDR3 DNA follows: TGCGCCAGCAGCCAAACCCGGGACAGGGGCGACTATGGCTACACCTTC.

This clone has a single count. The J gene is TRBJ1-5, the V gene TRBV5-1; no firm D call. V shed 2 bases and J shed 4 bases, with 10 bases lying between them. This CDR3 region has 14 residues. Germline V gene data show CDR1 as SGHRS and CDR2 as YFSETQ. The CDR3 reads CASSLGPGNQPQHF. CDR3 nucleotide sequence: TGCGCCAGCAGCTTAGGCCCCGGTAATCAGCCCCAGCATTTT.

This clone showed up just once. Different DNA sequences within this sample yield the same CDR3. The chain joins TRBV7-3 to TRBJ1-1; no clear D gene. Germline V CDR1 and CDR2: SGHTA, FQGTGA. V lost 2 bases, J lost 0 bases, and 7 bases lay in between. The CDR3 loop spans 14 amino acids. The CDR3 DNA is TGTGCCAGCAGCTTAGAGCGTATGAACACTGAAGCTTTCTTT. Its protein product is CASSLERMNTEAFF.

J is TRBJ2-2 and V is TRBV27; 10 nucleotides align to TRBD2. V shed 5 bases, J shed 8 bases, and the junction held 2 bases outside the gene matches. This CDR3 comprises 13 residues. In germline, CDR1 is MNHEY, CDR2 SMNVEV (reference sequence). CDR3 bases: TGTGCCAGCAGTCCTAGCGGGAGAGGGGAGCTGTTTTTT. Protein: CASSPSGRGELFF.

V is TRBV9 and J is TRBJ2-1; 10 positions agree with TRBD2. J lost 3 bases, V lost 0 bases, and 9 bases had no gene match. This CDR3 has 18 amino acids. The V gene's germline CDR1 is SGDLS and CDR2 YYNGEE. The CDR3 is CASSVGAGGSRFYNEQFF. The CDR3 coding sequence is TGTGCCAGCAGCGTAGGAGCGGGAGGGTCCCGCTTCTACAATGAGCAGTTCTTC.

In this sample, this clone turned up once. CDR3 residues: CASSLLESPLHF. The CDR3 nucleotides read TGTGCCAGCAGCTTACTTGAGTCACCCCTCCACTTT. This chain joins TRBV7-9 and TRBJ1-6; D gene ambiguous. Germline lookup yields CDR1 SEHNR and CDR2 FQNEAQ (reference sequence). V lost 2 bases to trimming and J lost 10 bases, with 6 bases between them. The CDR3 contains 12 residues.

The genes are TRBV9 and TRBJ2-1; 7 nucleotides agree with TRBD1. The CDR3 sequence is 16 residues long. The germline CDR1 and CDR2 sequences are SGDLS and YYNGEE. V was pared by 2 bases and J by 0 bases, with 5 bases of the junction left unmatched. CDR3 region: CASSVNRGFSYNEQFF. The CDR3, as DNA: TGTGCCAGCAGCGTGAACAGGGGCTTCTCCTACAATGAGCAGTTCTTC.

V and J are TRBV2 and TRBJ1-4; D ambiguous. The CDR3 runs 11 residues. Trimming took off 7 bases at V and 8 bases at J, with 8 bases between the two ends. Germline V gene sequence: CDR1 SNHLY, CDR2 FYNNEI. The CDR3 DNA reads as TGTGCCAGCAAAAGGGAAGAAAAACTGTTTTTT. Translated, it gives CASKREEKLFF.

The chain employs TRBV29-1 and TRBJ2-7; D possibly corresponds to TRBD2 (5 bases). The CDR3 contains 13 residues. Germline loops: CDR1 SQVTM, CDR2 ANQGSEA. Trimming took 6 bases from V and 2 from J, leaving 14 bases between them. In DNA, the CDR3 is TGCAGCGTGTCCCCGGAGGCCACCTACGAGCAGTACTTC. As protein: CSVSPEATYEQYF.

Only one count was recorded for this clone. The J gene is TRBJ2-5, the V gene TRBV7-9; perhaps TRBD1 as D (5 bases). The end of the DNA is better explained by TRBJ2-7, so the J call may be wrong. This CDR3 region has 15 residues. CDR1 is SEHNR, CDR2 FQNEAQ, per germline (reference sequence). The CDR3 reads CASSLVRAGYYEQYF. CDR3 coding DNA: TGTGCCAGCAGCTTGGTCCGGGCAGGGTACTACGAGCAGTACTTC.

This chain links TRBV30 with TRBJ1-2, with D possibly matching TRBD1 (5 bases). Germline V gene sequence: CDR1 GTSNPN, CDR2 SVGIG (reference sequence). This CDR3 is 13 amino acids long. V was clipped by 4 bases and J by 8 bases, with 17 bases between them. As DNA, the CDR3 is TGTGCCTGGACTTGGGTTGGGGGTGGGGGCTACACCTTC. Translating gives CAWTWVGGGGYTF.

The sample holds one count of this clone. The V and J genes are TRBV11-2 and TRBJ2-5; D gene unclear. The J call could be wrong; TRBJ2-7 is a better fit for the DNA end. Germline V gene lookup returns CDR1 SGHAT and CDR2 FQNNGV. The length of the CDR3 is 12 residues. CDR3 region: CASSLESYEQYF. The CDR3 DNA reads TGTGCCAGCAGCTTAGAATCGTACGAGCAGTACTTC.

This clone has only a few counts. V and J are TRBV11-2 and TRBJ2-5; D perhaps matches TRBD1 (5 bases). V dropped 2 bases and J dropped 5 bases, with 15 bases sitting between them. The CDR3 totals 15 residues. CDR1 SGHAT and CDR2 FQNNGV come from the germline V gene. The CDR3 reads CASSLTQGGWETQYF. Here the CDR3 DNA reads TGTGCCAGCAGCTTAACCCAGGGTGGGTGGGAGACCCAGTACTTC.

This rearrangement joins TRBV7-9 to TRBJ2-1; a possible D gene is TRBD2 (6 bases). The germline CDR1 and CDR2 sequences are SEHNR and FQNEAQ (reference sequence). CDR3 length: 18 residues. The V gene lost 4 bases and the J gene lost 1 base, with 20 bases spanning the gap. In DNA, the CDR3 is TGTGCCAGCAGCTCGCCCCTAGGGACTCCAGCATCCTACAATGAGCAGTTCTTC. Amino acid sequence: CASSSPLGTPASYNEQFF. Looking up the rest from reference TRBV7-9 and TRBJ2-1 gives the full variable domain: DTGVSQNPRHKITKRGQNVTFRCDPISEHNRLYWYRQTLGQGPEFLTYFQNEAQLEKSRLLSDRFSAERPKGSFSTLEIQRTEQGDSAMYLCASSSPLGTPASYNEQFFGPGTRLTVL.

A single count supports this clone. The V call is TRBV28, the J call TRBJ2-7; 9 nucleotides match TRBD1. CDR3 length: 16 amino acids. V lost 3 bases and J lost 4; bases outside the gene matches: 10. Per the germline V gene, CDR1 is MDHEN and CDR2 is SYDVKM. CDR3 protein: CASSFGTGMTVYEQYF. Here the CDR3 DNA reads TGTGCCAGCAGTTTTGGGACAGGGATGACAGTGTACGAGCAGTACTTC.